This TCR beta chain was sequenced for a study of shared clonotypes between healthy human individuals. This clone was seen a single time. Genomic DNA, for the unsorted samples, came from about 90 million PBMCs. Ten immunoSEQ deep assay plates served to sequence unsorted PBMC DNA. Original processing notes: Filtering differed, since immunoSEQ gave only junction sequences and no quality scores. Libraries were prepared by immunoSEQ multiplex PCR; TCRdb keeps only in-frame clonotypes and omits some of them. For V, J and clone size, that table is used; D and trimming come from the DNA. The table records roughly 480,000 clones, 79% of them present only once. This CDR3 spans 14 amino acids. Between the trimmed V and J ends, which lost 3 bases and 2 bases, there was a span of 9 bases. Germline loops: CDR1 KGHSH, CDR2 LQKENI.

The receptor was derived from a woman between 40 and 55 years old in good health. Some clones in this sample may be carry-over from other donors' samples. Input material: PBMCs. The rearrangement links TRBV18 to TRBJ2-3; D is possibly TRBD2 (5 bases). CDR3 nucleotide sequence: TGTGCCAGCTCACCTCCGGAGGCCACAGATACGCAGTATTTT. This translates into CASSPPEATDTQYF.